Shown below are 28 T cell receptor beta chains from a single sample sequenced in a study of vaccination and CD4 T cells after COVID-19. These receptors' targets are unknown. Treatment indicated: 10-day PBMC culture with coronavirus spike peptide pools or control peptides (ViraFEST assay). Sequencing of cultured CD4+ T cell DNA used the Oncomine TCR Beta short-read assay. Via MiXCR, TCRdb re-called the PCR reads, giving one row per CDR3 protein. The sample lists about 15,000 distinct CDR3 sequences; around 73% were seen once. Sample: CD4+ T cells from blood, cultured in vitro. The receptors were sampled from a human donor who had recovered from COVID-19.

This clonotype has more than one count but fewer than ten. The chain recombines TRBV7-3 with TRBJ1-1; 8 positions match TRBD1. The V gene end was trimmed by 3 bases and the J gene end by 1 base; junction bases not matched to a gene: 1. CDR3 length equals 14 residues. Germline CDR1 and CDR2: SGHTA and FQGTGA. The CDR3: CASSFQGANTEAFF. The CDR3 bases are TGTGCCAGCAGCTTCCAGGGGGCGAACACTGAAGCTTTCTTT.

Concerning this clonotype itself: At one boundary the junction diverges from the germline segment, which might be a read error. V usage is TRBV6-1 and J usage is TRBJ1-5; tentatively, D is TRBD1 (6 bases). CDR3 size: 16 residues. From germline, CDR1 is MNHNS and CDR2 SASEGT. The CDR3: CASTVAAGADNRPQHF. DNA of the CDR3: TGTGCCAGCACCGTAGCGGCAGGGGCGGACAATCGGCCCCAGCATTTT.

The rearrangement links TRBV7-9 to TRBJ1-1, with TRBD1 matching over 7 bases. CDR3 length: 12 amino acids. CDR1 is SEHNR and CDR2 is FQNEAQ in the germline V gene (reference sequence). The CDR3 coding sequence is TGTGCAGCGATTGACAGGGTCTCTGAAGCTTTCTTT. This translates into CAAIDRVSEAFF.

V gene TRBV7-9 combines with J gene TRBJ1-2, with a weak D call TRBD1 (5 bases). Germline CDR1 reads SEHNR; CDR2 reads FQNEAQ (reference sequence). Trimming cost V 6 bases and J 7 bases, with 21 bases left between them. The CDR3 runs to 15 residues. CDR3 residues: CASSAEGTSGSGYTF. CDR3 DNA sequence: TGTGCCAGCAGTGCGGAAGGGACCTCAGGGAGTGGCTACACCTTC.

This clonotype was seen a handful of times. The gene calls are TRBV24-1 and TRBJ2-3; TRBD1 matches 9 bases. Germline V gives CDR1 KGHDR, CDR2 SFDVKD. The CDR3 consists of 17 residues. V was clipped by 4 bases and J by 5 bases; unmatched bases: 12. CDR3 loop: CATSESPVTGGRDTQYF. The CDR3 nucleotides read TGTGCCACCAGTGAATCCCCCGTGACAGGGGGTAGAGATACGCAGTATTTT.

The rearrangement joins TRBV24-1 to TRBJ1-2, with TRBD1 as a possible D gene (5 bases). The CDR3 has 14 residues. Germline CDR1 reads KGHDR; CDR2 reads SFDVKD. V lost 2 bases to trimming and J lost 2 bases, with 8 bases between them. CDR3 residues: CATSDSGKNYGYTF. The CDR3 bases are TGTGCCACCAGTGATTCAGGGAAGAACTATGGCTACACCTTC.

This chain uses TRBV2 with TRBJ2-1; D is undetermined. V lost 5 bases and J 9 bases, leaving 8 bases between the germline ends. Germline V CDR1 and CDR2: SNHLY, FYNNEI. The CDR3 is 11 amino acids. CDR3 protein: CASSTPFEQFF. CDR3 DNA: TGTGCCAGCAGTACCCCTTTTGAGCAGTTCTTC.

This chain links TRBV19 with TRBJ1-5, with a tentative D call TRBD1 (5 bases). This CDR3 region has 14 residues. Trimming left V 6 bases short and J 7 bases short, with 16 bases between. The germline V gene encodes CDR1 LNHDA and CDR2 SQIVND (reference sequence). Written as DNA, the CDR3 is TGTGCCAGTAGCCACCAGTCCGGGGGGCAGCCCCAGCATTTT. Translating it yields CASSHQSGGQPQHF.

This clonotype has just one count. The chain is built from TRBV20-1 and TRBJ1-6, with 7 bases fitting TRBD1. The CDR3 has 13 residues. V shed 0 bases, J shed 9 bases, and the junction held 2 bases outside the gene matches. The germline V gene has CDR1 DFQATT and CDR2 SNEGSKA (reference sequence). CDR3 DNA: TGCAGTGCTAGAGAACAGGGGACTTCACCCCTCCACTTT. Translated, it gives CSAREQGTSPLHF.

V is TRBV7-9 and J is TRBJ1-2, with a tentative D call TRBD1 (6 bases). CDR3 size: 14 residues. Germline V lookup: CDR1 SEHNR, CDR2 FQNEAQ (reference sequence). Trimming stripped 5 bases from V and 4 bases from J, with 14 bases between. CDR3 protein: CASSPRQEIYGYTF. The CDR3, as DNA: TGTGCCAGCAGCCCGAGACAGGAGATCTATGGCTACACCTTC.

This clonotype appeared a few times. This rearrangement joins TRBV6-2 or TRBV6-3 to TRBJ1-5; unclear D gene. V lost 2 bases and J 6 bases, leaving 8 bases between the germline ends. Germline CDR1 MNHEY, CDR2 SVGEGT. This CDR3 is built from 13 residues. DNA for the CDR3: TGTGCCAGCAGTTACCCAGGCGGTCAGCCCCAGCATTTT. It yields the protein CASSYPGGQPQHF.

This clonotype occurred a few times. One end of the junction varies from germline; a read error may be responsible. V and J are TRBV7-7 and TRBJ1-2; the D gene is possibly TRBD1 (5 bases). Germline V gene sequence: CDR1 SSHAT, CDR2 FNYEAQ (reference sequence). The CDR3 length is 14 residues. This chain's CDR3 is CASSYDSLISGYTF. The CDR3 coding sequence is TGTGCTAGCAGCTATGACAGCCTTATATCCGGCTACACCTTC.

This chain links TRBV7-3 with TRBJ2-1, with 8 bases identical to TRBD2. The V gene's germline CDR1 is SGHTA and CDR2 FQGTGA. J lost 4 bases, V lost 0 bases, and 5 bases had no gene match. This CDR3 contains 16 residues. Here the CDR3 reads CASSLTKASGYNEQFF. CDR3 nucleotides: TGTGCCAGCAGCTTAACAAAGGCTAGCGGGTACAATGAGCAGTTCTTC.

The DNA of the CDR3 is TGTGCCAGCAGTAATACAATAGGGTCCGGGAGCACCTACGAGCAGTACTTC. As protein: CASSNTIGSGSTYEQYF. The genes are TRBV6-1 and TRBJ2-7; TRBD2 is a possible D gene (6 bases). V lost 5 bases and J lost 2, with 22 bases in between. This CDR3 comprises 17 residues. Germline V lookup: CDR1 MNHNS, CDR2 SASEGT.

The table lists this clonotype with a count of one. V is TRBV19 and J is TRBJ1-5; D gene ambiguous. Trimming took off 11 bases at V and 0 bases at J, with 14 bases between the two ends. Germline lookup yields CDR1 LNHDA and CDR2 SQIVND (reference sequence). There are 14 residues in the CDR3. CDR3 DNA sequence: TGTGCCGCCGGGCAGCCCTATAGCAATCAGCCCCAGCATTTT. Amino acid sequence: CAAGQPYSNQPQHF.

The chain has TRBV6-5 and TRBJ2-7, with D maybe TRBD2 (6 bases). Trimming removed 0 bases from V and 7 bases from J, with 13 bases in between. The CDR3 totals 14 residues. Germline values: CDR1 MNHEY, CDR2 SVGAGI. CDR3 in amino acids: CASSYSTRSGEQYF. The CDR3 DNA sequence: TGTGCCAGCAGTTACTCGACGCGAAGCGGGGAGCAGTACTTC.

Only a few counts were recorded for this clonotype. The chain employs TRBV15 and TRBJ1-5, with D possibly TRBD1 on 6 matching bases. This CDR3 spans 16 amino acids. Germline V lookup: CDR1 LNHNV, CDR2 YYDKDF (reference sequence). Trimming pared 0 bases from V and 10 bases from J, leaving 19 bases between. In DNA, the CDR3 is TGTGCCACCAGCAGAGAAAAAATGACAGGCTTCACTCCCCAGCATTTT. The encoded protein is CATSREKMTGFTPQHF. Looking up the rest from reference TRBV15 and TRBJ1-5 gives the full variable domain: DAMVIQNPRYQVTQFGKPVTLSCSQTLNHNVMYWYQQKSSQAPKLLFHYYDKDFNNEADTPDNFQSRRPNTSFCFLDIRSPGLGDTAMYLCATSREKMTGFTPQHFGDGTRLSIL.

This sequence joins TRBV15 and TRBJ2-3, with no clear D. V lost 2 bases to trimming and J lost 0 bases, with 9 bases between them. CDR1 LNHNV and CDR2 YYDKDF come from the germline V gene (reference sequence). This CDR3 is 15 amino acids long. CDR3 DNA sequence: TGTGCCACCAGCAGACCCCGAAGTAGCACAGATACGCAGTATTTT. It translates to CATSRPRSSTDTQYF.

The chain joins TRBV20-1 to TRBJ2-4, with D perhaps TRBD1 or TRBD2 (6 bases each). CDR1 is DFQATT, CDR2 SNEGSKA, per germline (reference sequence). The CDR3 extends over 20 amino acids. V was cut by 1 base and J by 7 bases, with 32 bases left in between. The CDR3 spells CSARVRGQGYVSVLGNIQYF. The CDR3 nucleotides are TGCAGTGCTAGAGTCCGGGGGCAGGGGTACGTGTCTGTCCTAGGGAACATTCAGTACTTC.

The chain combines TRBV7-8 with TRBJ1-5; no clear D. This CDR3 comprises 12 residues. Germline V gene data show CDR1 as SGHVS and CDR2 as FQNEAQ. Deletions cut 4 bases from V and 8 bases from J, with 9 bases between. This chain's CDR3 is CASSSSTEPQHF. The CDR3 DNA reads TGTGCCAGCAGCTCTTCGACGGAGCCCCAGCATTTT.

The V call is TRBV7-2, the J call TRBJ1-5; D is ambiguous. In germline, CDR1 is SGHTA, CDR2 FQGNSA. This CDR3 comprises 13 residues. V lost 3 bases to trimming and J lost 6 bases, with 9 bases between them. CDR3 amino acids: CASSFTSGQPQHF. In DNA, the CDR3 is TGTGCCAGCAGCTTCACTTCGGGTCAGCCCCAGCATTTT.

This clonotype appeared a few times. CDR3 residues: CATSGNRWDTEAFF. The CDR3 nucleotides are TGTGCCACCTCCGGTAATCGGTGGGACACTGAAGCTTTCTTT. The genes are TRBV15 and TRBJ1-1; D gene unclear. The CDR3 extends over 14 amino acids. Germline lookup yields CDR1 LNHNV and CDR2 YYDKDF (reference sequence). V lost 8 bases, J lost 3 bases, and 16 bases lay in between.

DNA for the CDR3: TGCAGTGCTGGGGGCTTTTGGGAATCGCAGTATTTT. It specifies CSAGGFWESQYF. V and J are TRBV20-1 and TRBJ2-3; D is perhaps TRBD1 (6 bases). Trimming left V 5 bases short and J 10 bases short, with 16 bases between. This CDR3 has 12 amino acids. Per germline, CDR1 DFQATT and CDR2 SNEGSKA (reference sequence).

This chain joins TRBV7-3 and TRBJ1-1; the D is unclear. Trimming removed 2 bases at V and 0 bases at J, with 7 bases between. From germline, CDR1 is SGHTA and CDR2 FQGTGA. CDR3 length equals 14 residues. CDR3 in DNA: TGTGCCAGCAGCTTAGATGGAGTGAACACTGAAGCTTTCTTT. Amino acid sequence: CASSLDGVNTEAFF. The full variable domain, in which reference TRBV7-3 and TRBJ1-1 provide the parts outside the CDR3, is GAGVSQTPSNKVTEKGKYVELRCDPISGHTALYWYRQSLGQGPEFLIYFQGTGAADDSGLPNDRFFAVRPEGSVSTLKIQRTERGDSAVYLCASSLDGVNTEAFFGQGTRLTVV.

This chain connects TRBV6-2 or TRBV6-3 to TRBJ1-5; 7 bases match TRBD1. CDR1 and CDR2 (germline): MNHEY, SVGEGT. Trimming cost V 6 bases and J 6 bases; bases outside gene matches: 11. The length of the CDR3 is 15 residues. The CDR3 DNA reads TGTGCCAGCAGCAAGATCCAAGGGGGCGGTCAGCCCCAGCATTTT. This gives the protein CASSKIQGGGQPQHF.

The chain joins TRBV20-1 to TRBJ1-2; 7 bases are shared with TRBD1. CDR1 and CDR2 from the germline V gene are DFQATT and SNEGSKA (reference sequence). Trimming took 3 bases from V and 7 from J; bases not matched to a gene: 5. This CDR3 has 12 residues. As DNA, the CDR3 is TGCAGTGCTAGGGAGACAGGGATTGGCTACACCTTC. Residues: CSARETGIGYTF.

This chain links TRBV19 with TRBJ1-5; weak D call: TRBD1 (6 bases). Germline V gives CDR1 LNHDA, CDR2 SQIVND (reference sequence). Trimming cost V 8 bases and J 4 bases, with 12 bases left between them. The CDR3 is 13 amino acids. In DNA form, the CDR3 reads TGTGCCAGTGGGGACACCACGAATCAGCCCCAGCATTTT. Translation gives CASGDTTNQPQHF.

J is TRBJ2-7 and V is TRBV12-3 or TRBV12-4, with D tentatively TRBD1 (5 bases). The CDR3 contains 13 residues. Deletions cut 8 bases from V and 7 bases from J, with 18 bases between. This chain's CDR3 is CASLQGRAGEQYF. The CDR3 nucleotides are TGTGCCAGCTTACAAGGCAGGGCAGGGGAGCAGTACTTC.